This T cell receptor beta chain was obtained from a study of blood T cell repertoires in COVID-19. Using immunoSEQ multiplex PCR, the repertoire was profiled, and TCRdb retains in-frame clones only, with some absent. The sample lists over 120,000 clones; over 70% were seen once. This receptor was identified in a man in his fifties or sixties who had recovered from COVID-19. Material for sequencing was peripheral blood.

In DNA, the CDR3 is TGTGCCAGCAGCTTAGTAGGGGGAACCTACAATGAGCAGTTCTTC. Translation: CASSLVGGTYNEQFF. V and J are TRBV11-2 and TRBJ2-1; possibly TRBD1 for D (6 bases). Germline lookup yields CDR1 SGHAT and CDR2 FQNNGV. The CDR3 runs to 15 residues. Trimming cost V 1 base and J 2 bases, with 9 bases left between them.